Each of the 17 T cell receptor beta chains below was sequenced from the same sample in a study of blood T cell repertoires in COVID-19. TCRdb's table, derived via immunoSEQ multiplex PCR, lists solely in-frame clones and lacks some. The sample holds some 260,000 clones, roughly 80% seen once. The sequenced sample consisted of peripheral blood. The receptors were sampled from a middle-aged woman with active or convalescent COVID-19.

This CDR3 reads CATSGLRYKDTQYF. For the CDR3, the DNA is TGTGCCACCAGTGGGCTCAGATACAAAGATACGCAGTATTTT. The rearrangement joins TRBV24-1 to TRBJ2-3, with D uncertain. Germline values: CDR1 KGHDR, CDR2 SFDVKD. The CDR3 has 14 amino acids. Trimming left V 5 bases short and J 5 bases short, with 13 bases between.

This chain links TRBV2 with TRBJ1-5; D gene ambiguous. CDR1 is SNHLY, CDR2 FYNNEI, per germline. Trimming cost V 1 base and J 2 bases, with 6 bases left between them. The CDR3 has 14 amino acids. For the CDR3, the DNA is TGTGCCAGCAGTGAAGAGGGAGGCAATCAGCCCCAGCATTTT. This encodes CASSEEGGNQPQHF.

V is TRBV19 and J is TRBJ1-2; 10 bases are a match to TRBD1. The germline CDR1 and CDR2 sequences are LNHDA and SQIVND (reference sequence). The V and J ends lost 6 bases and 1 base, in that order; junction bases with no gene match: 5. The CDR3 consists of 15 residues. This CDR3 is CASRPGQGLNYGYTF. The CDR3 DNA reads TGTGCCAGTAGACCGGGACAGGGGCTTAACTATGGCTACACCTTC. The full variable domain, completed using reference TRBV19 and TRBJ1-2, is DGGITQSPKYLFRKEGQNVTLSCEQNLNHDAMYWYRQDPGQGLRLIYYSQIVNDFQKGDIAEGYSVSREKKESFPLTVTSAQKNPTAFYLCASRPGQGLNYGYTFGSGTRLTVV.

This chain joins TRBV5-6 and TRBJ1-5, with TRBD1 matching over 9 bases. V shed 4 bases, J shed 2 bases, and the junction held 10 bases outside the gene matches. CDR3 length equals 17 residues. The germline V gene encodes CDR1 SGHDT and CDR2 YYEEEE. CDR3 loop: CASSLGTGLAGNQPQHF. The DNA for the CDR3 is TGTGCCAGCAGCCTAGGGACAGGGCTTGCTGGCAATCAGCCCCAGCATTTT.

A single count supports this clone. V usage is TRBV18 and J usage is TRBJ2-2; D might be TRBD1 (5 bases). Germline CDR1 and CDR2: KGHSH and LQKENI. This CDR3 is built from 16 residues. Trimming stripped 2 bases from V and 4 bases from J, with 14 bases between. The CDR3 sequence is CASSPKGQGGTGELFF. The CDR3 bases are TGTGCCAGCTCACCAAAAGGTCAGGGCGGCACCGGGGAGCTGTTTTTT.

V and J are TRBV6-6 and TRBJ1-6; D may be TRBD1 (5 bases). CDR1 is MNHNY and CDR2 is SVGAGI in the germline V gene (reference sequence). The V end was cut by 6 bases, the J end by 7 bases, with 13 bases between. The CDR3 is 14 residues long. This chain's CDR3 is CASRFLGQNSPLHF. The CDR3 DNA sequence: TGTGCCAGCAGATTCCTGGGGCAGAATTCACCCCTCCACTTT.

V is TRBV7-9 and J is TRBJ1-1; 11 positions agree with TRBD1. This CDR3 is 14 amino acids long. Germline CDR1 reads SEHNR; CDR2 reads FQNEAQ (reference sequence). J was trimmed by 6 bases and V by 5 bases; bases with no gene match: 5. In DNA form, the CDR3 reads TGTGCCAGCAGCCGGGACAGGGGGGACGCTGAAGCTTTCTTT. It is translated as CASSRDRGDAEAFF.

This clone was recorded a few times. The genes are TRBV6-1 and TRBJ2-1; 9 positions agree with TRBD2. Germline loops: CDR1 MNHNS, CDR2 SASEGT. The CDR3 is made up of 15 amino acids. V shed 10 bases and J 1 base; nucleotides not matched to a gene: 8. In DNA form, the CDR3 reads TGTGCCATAGCGAAGCGGGGGGAATCCTACAATGAGCAGTTCTTC. This codes for CAIAKRGESYNEQFF.

The chain is built from TRBV2 and TRBJ2-3, with 9 bases identical to TRBD2. This CDR3 region has 15 residues. Germline V gene sequence: CDR1 SNHLY, CDR2 FYNNEI. Unmatched junction bases numbered 7, after V lost 7 bases and J lost 2 bases. CDR3 in amino acids: CASTSSGGYTDTQYF. The DNA for the CDR3 is TGTGCCAGCACCAGTAGCGGGGGCTACACAGATACGCAGTATTTT.

The chain combines TRBV6-5 with TRBJ1-1, with TRBD1 matching over 7 bases. Per germline, CDR1 MNHEY and CDR2 SVGAGI. This CDR3 is built from 13 residues. V dropped 11 bases and J dropped 4; count of bases not matched to a gene: 10. Here the CDR3 reads CAGEGARPTEAFF. CDR3 bases: TGTGCCGGAGAGGGGGCGCGCCCCACTGAAGCTTTCTTT.

The CDR3 bases are TGTGCCAGCAGCTTAGGGGATCGCGGGGGGGATTTTGAGACCCAGTACTTC. This sequence encodes CASSLGDRGGDFETQYF. V usage is TRBV11-2 and J usage is TRBJ2-5; 9 bases match TRBD2. V gave up 1 base and J gave up 5 bases; unmatched junction bases: 11. The CDR3 contains 17 residues. CDR1 is SGHAT, CDR2 FQNNGV, per germline.

The rearrangement links TRBV6-1 to TRBJ1-2; 9 positions match TRBD1. The CDR3 extends over 14 amino acids. Germline V gene data show CDR1 as MNHNS and CDR2 as SASEGT. Trimming took 3 bases from V and 10 from J; bases not matched to a gene: 9. The CDR3 protein is CASSDGQGYSSYTF. Here the CDR3 DNA reads TGTGCCAGCAGTGACGGACAGGGGTATTCGTCCTACACCTTC.

The chain links TRBV9 to TRBJ1-6, with D maybe TRBD1 (5 bases). Trimming cost V 2 bases and J 9 bases, with 6 bases left between them. The CDR3 consists of 12 residues. The germline CDR1 and CDR2 sequences are SGDLS and YYNGEE. The CDR3 DNA is TGTGCCAGCAGCGTCGGGGGTTCACCCCTCCACTTT. Its translation is CASSVGGSPLHF.

J is TRBJ2-3 and V is TRBV24-1; no reliable D call. Germline CDR1 KGHDR, CDR2 SFDVKD. This CDR3 has 16 amino acids. V dropped 3 bases and J dropped 0 bases, with 12 bases sitting between them. CDR3 sequence: CATSDPPLTSTDTQYF. In DNA, the CDR3 is TGTGCCACCAGTGATCCACCGTTAACTAGCACAGATACGCAGTATTTT.

This clone was detected only a few times. The chain links TRBV30 to TRBJ2-1; 8 bases match TRBD1. V lost 5 bases to trimming and J lost 8 bases; unmatched junction nucleotides: 11. The CDR3 consists of 14 residues. CDR1 is GTSNPN, CDR2 SVGIG, per germline (reference sequence). The CDR3 loop reads CAWGWGTGFYEQFF. The CDR3 nucleotides are TGTGCCTGGGGCTGGGGGACAGGTTTTTATGAGCAGTTCTTC.

This clone appeared a single time. This chain links TRBV29-1 with TRBJ1-2; TRBD1 agrees at 7 bases. With 0 bases clipped from V and 8 bases from J, the junction kept 3 bases outside the gene matches. CDR1 and CDR2 from the germline V gene are SQVTM and ANQGSEA. The CDR3 extends over 12 amino acids. The CDR3 here is CSVEDRGYGYTF. The DNA for the CDR3 is TGCAGCGTTGAAGACAGGGGGTACGGCTACACCTTC. Filled out from reference TRBV29-1 and TRBJ1-2, the complete variable domain reads SAVISQKPSRDICQRGTSLTIQCQVDSQVTMMFWYRQQPGQSLTLIATANQGSEATYESGFVIDKFPISRPNLTFSTLTVSNMSPEDSSIYLCSVEDRGYGYTFGSGTRLTVV.

V is TRBV28 and J is TRBJ1-5, with no clear D. In germline, CDR1 is MDHEN, CDR2 SYDVKM. Trimming pared 2 bases from V and 1 base from J, leaving 12 bases between. The CDR3 runs 16 residues. This CDR3 is CASSLLGRASNQPQHF. The CDR3 DNA sequence: TGTGCCAGCAGTTTACTGGGGAGGGCGAGCAATCAGCCCCAGCATTTT.